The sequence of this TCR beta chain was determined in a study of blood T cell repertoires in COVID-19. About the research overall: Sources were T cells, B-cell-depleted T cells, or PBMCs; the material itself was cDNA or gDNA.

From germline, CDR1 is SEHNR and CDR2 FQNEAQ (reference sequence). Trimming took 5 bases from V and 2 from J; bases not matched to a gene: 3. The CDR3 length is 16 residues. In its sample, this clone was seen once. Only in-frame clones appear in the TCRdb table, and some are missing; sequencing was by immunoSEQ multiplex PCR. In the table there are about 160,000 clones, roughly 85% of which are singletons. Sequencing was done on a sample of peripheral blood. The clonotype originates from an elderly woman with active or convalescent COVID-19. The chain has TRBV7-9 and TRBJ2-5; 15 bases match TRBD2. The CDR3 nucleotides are TGTGCCAGCAGCGGTGGACTAGCGGGAGGGCAAGAGACCCAGTACTTC. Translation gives CASSGGLAGGQETQYF.